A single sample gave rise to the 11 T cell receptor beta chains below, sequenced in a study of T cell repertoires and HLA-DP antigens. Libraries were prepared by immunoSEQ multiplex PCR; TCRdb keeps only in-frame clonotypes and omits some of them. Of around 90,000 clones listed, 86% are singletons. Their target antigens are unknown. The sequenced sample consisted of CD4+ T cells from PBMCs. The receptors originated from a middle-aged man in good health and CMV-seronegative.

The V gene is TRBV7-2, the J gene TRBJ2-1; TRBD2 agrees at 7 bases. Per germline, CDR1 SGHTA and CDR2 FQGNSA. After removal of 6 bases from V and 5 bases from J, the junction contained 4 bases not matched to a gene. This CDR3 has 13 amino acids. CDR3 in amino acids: CASRSGTNNEQFF. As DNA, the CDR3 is TGTGCCAGCAGGTCCGGGACTAACAATGAGCAGTTCTTC.

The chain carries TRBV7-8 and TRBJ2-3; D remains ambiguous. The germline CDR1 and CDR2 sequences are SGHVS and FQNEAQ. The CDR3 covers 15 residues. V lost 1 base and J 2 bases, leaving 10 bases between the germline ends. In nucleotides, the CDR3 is TGTGCCAGCAGCTTAGAGGTCCAAGTCACAGATACGCAGTATTTT. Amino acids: CASSLEVQVTDTQYF. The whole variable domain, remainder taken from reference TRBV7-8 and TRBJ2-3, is GAGVSQSPRYKVAKRGQDVALRCDPISGHVSLFWYQQALGQGPEFLTYFQNEAQLDKSGLPSDRFFAERPEGSVSTLKIQRTQQEDSAVYLCASSLEVQVTDTQYFGPGTRLTVL.

This CDR3 reads CASSFGLAGARDTQYF. The CDR3 coding sequence is TGTGCCAGCAGCTTCGGACTAGCGGGAGCTAGAGATACGCAGTATTTT. The chain combines TRBV5-5 with TRBJ2-3; 13 bases fit TRBD2. This CDR3 contains 16 residues. Germline CDR1 reads SGHKS; CDR2 reads YYEKEE (reference sequence). Trimming removed 2 bases from V and 5 bases from J; junction bases left unmatched: 5.

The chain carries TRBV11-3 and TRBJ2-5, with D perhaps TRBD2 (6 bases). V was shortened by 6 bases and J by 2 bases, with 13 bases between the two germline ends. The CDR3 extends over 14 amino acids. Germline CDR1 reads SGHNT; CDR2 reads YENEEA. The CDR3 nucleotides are TGTGCCAGCAGAGATCGGGCGGGACAAGAGACCCAGTACTTC. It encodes CASRDRAGQETQYF.

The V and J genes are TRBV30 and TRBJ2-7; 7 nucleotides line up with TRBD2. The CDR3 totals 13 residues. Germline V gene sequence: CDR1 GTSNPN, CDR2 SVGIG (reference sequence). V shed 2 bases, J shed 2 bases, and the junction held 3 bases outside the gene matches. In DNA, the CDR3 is TGTGCCTGGAGTTCGGGGGGACCCTACGAGCAGTACTTC. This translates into CAWSSGGPYEQYF.

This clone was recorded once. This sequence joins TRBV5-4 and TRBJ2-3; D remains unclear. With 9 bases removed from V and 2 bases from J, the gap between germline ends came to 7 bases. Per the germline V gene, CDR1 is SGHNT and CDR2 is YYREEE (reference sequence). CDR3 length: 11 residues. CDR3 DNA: TGTGCCACCACTAACACAGATACGCAGTATTTT. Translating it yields CATTNTDTQYF.

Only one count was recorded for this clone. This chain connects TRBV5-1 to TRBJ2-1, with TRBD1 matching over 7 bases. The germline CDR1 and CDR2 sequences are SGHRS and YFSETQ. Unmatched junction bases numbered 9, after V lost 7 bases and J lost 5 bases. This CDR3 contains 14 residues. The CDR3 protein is CASGTRDSNNEQFF. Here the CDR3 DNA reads TGCGCCAGCGGTACCCGGGACAGTAACAATGAGCAGTTCTTC.

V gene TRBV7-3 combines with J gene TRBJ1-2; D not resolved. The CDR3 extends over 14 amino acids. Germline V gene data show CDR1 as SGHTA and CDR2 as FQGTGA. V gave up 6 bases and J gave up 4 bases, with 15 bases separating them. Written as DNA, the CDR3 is TGTGCCAGCAGTCAATCATCTGGGAGCTATGGCTACACCTTC. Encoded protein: CASSQSSGSYGYTF.

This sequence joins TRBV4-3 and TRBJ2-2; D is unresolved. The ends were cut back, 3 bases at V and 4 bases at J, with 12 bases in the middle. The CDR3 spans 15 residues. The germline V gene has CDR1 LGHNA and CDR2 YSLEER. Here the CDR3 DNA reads TGCGCCAGCAGCCAGCAGGTCCTCGGCACCGGGGAGCTGTTTTTT. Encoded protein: CASSQQVLGTGELFF.

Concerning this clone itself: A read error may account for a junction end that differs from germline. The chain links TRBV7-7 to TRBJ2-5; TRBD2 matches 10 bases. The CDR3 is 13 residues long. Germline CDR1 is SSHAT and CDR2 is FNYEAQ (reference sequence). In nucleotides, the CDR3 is TGTGCTAGCAGCTTAGCGGGGGGCGCGACCCAGTACTTC. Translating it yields CASSLAGGATQYF.

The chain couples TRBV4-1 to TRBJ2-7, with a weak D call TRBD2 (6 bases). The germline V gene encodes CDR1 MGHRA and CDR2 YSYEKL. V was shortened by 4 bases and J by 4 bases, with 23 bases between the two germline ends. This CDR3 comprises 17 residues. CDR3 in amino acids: CASSPEVGLAGSYEQYF. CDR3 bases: TGCGCCAGCAGCCCTGAAGTGGGGTTGGCGGGAAGTTACGAGCAGTACTTC.